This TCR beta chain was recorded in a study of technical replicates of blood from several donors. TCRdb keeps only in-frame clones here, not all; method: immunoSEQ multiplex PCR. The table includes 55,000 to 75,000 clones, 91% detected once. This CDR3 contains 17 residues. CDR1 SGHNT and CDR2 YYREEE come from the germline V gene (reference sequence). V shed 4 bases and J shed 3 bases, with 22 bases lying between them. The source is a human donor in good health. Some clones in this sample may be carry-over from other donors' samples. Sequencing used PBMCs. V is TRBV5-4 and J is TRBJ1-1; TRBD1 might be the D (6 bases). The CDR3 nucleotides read TGTGCCAGCAGCGGAGGGGGGCCAATCCGGGGGGACACTGAAGCTTTCTTT. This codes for CASSGGGPIRGDTEAFF.